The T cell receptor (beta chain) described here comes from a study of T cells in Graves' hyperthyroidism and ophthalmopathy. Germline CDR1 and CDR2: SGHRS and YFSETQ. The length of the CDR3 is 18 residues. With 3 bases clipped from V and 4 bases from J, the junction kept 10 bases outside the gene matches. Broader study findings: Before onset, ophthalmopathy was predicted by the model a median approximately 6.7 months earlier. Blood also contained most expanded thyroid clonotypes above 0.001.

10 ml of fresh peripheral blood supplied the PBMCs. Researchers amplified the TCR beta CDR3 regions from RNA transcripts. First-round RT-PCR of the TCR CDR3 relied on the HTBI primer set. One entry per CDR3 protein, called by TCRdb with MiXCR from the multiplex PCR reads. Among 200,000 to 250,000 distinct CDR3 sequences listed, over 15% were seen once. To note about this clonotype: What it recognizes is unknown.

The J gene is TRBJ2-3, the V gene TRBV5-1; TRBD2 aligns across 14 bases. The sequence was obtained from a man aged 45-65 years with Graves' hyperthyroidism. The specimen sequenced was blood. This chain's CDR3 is CASSSGTSGSVGADTQYF. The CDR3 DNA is TGCGCCAGCAGCTCAGGGACTAGCGGGAGTGTCGGCGCAGATACGCAGTATTTT.